This entry features one TCR beta chain sequence. Its specificity is not known. Trimming stripped 5 bases from V and 8 bases from J, with 15 bases between. Per the germline V gene, CDR1 is MGHDK and CDR2 is SYGVNS. This CDR3 is built from 14 residues. The authors ran the assay at deep level. Clones were read by immunoSEQ multiplex PCR, and TCRdb kept only the in-frame ones, dropping some. Of millions of clones listed, just over 90% are singletons. This specimen comes from a study of shared clonotypes between healthy human individuals. All donors were Caucasian adults living in Nashville, Tennessee. Memory CD4+ cells were the fraction left after CD45RA+ naive selection. Study results and limitations: The four-donor shared clonotypes exceeded non-shared clonotypes in generation probability, with non-shared ones scoring lower.

This chain joins TRBV25-1 and TRBJ1-4; possibly TRBD1 for D (5 bases). The sample was naive CD4+ T cells sorted from blood. Subset: CD45RA+ positively selected. The source of this sequence is a man between 18 and 35 years old in good health. CDR3 loop: CASSSDTLGEKLFF. CDR3 in DNA: TGTGCCAGCAGTTCGGACACCCTGGGGGAAAAACTGTTTTTT.